The 32 T cell receptor beta chains given below trace back to one sample, sequenced in a study of breast tumors, draining lymph nodes, adjacent tissues. TCRdb itself ran the multiplex PCR reads through MiXCR, one entry per CDR3 protein. Among about 16,000 distinct CDR3 sequences, about 45% were seen once, and the ten largest hold about 14%. Sequencing input: tumor-adjacent breast tissue. The receptors here all came from a female donor with breast cancer. Some clones in this sample may be carry-over from other donors' samples.

The chain carries TRBV20-1 and TRBJ2-3; 9 positions match TRBD2. The J segment lost 4 bases and the V segment lost 5 bases, leaving 4 bases of the junction unmatched. Germline lookup yields CDR1 DFQATT and CDR2 SNEGSKA (reference sequence). This CDR3 spans 13 amino acids. CDR3 amino acids: CSARRTSADTQYF. Here the CDR3 DNA reads TGCAGTGCTCGCCGGACTAGCGCAGATACGCAGTATTTT.

The rearrangement links TRBV9 to TRBJ2-2; unclear D gene. CDR1 and CDR2 (germline): SGDLS, YYNGEE. This CDR3 is built from 17 residues. The V end was cut by 7 bases, the J end by 8 bases, with 27 bases between. Written as DNA, the CDR3 is TGTGCCAGCCACGATAGCAGGACCCACTTAAAGGCAGGGGAGCTGTTTTTT. The encoded protein is CASHDSRTHLKAGELFF. The whole variable domain, remainder taken from reference TRBV9 and TRBJ2-2, is DSGVTQTPKHLITATGQRVTLRCSPRSGDLSVYWYQQSLDQGLQFLIQYYNGEERAKGNILERFSAQQFPDLHSELNLSSLELGDSALYFCASHDSRTHLKAGELFFGEGSRLTVL.

This chain uses TRBV2 with TRBJ2-7; 8 bases are a match to TRBD1. The CDR3 spans 13 residues. Germline lookup yields CDR1 SNHLY and CDR2 FYNNEI. V gave up 6 bases and J gave up 2 bases; unmatched junction bases: 3. CDR3 nucleotides: TGTGCCAGCAGAGGACAGGGCCCCTACGAGCAGTACTTC. Translation: CASRGQGPYEQYF.

A note on this clonotype: The junction departs from the called germline gene at one end, perhaps through a read error. The chain uses TRBV14 and TRBJ2-3; unclear D gene. Per germline, CDR1 SGHDN and CDR2 FVKESK. The CDR3 extends over 17 amino acids. The CDR3: CASSQDPLLAFTDAQYF. The CDR3 DNA sequence: TGTGCCAGCAGCCAAGACCCCCTCTTGGCTTTCACAGATGCGCAGTATTTT.

Ten or more counts support this clonotype. This chain connects TRBV20-1 to TRBJ2-3; perhaps TRBD2 as D (5 bases). This CDR3 is 15 amino acids long. Germline CDR1 reads DFQATT; CDR2 reads SNEGSKA (reference sequence). Trimming left V 5 bases short and J 1 base short, with 16 bases between. The CDR3 bases are TGCAGTGCTCTCGGCAGCGGTCGGGGCACAGATACGCAGTATTTT. Translation gives CSALGSGRGTDTQYF.

Concerning this clonotype: A much larger clone sits a single nucleotide away, making a read error possible. The rearrangement joins TRBV11-2 to TRBJ2-4; no firm D call. The CDR3 spans 13 residues. The germline V gene has CDR1 SGHAT and CDR2 FQNNGV. Trimming removed 1 base at V and 11 bases at J, with 12 bases between. CDR3 DNA sequence: TGTGCCAGCAGCTTAGCAGCCAAAACCGTTCAGTACTTC. Its protein is CASSLAAKTVQYF.

This chain uses TRBV6-2 or TRBV6-3 with TRBJ2-5; 7 nucleotides line up with TRBD1. V gave up 5 bases and J gave up 4 bases; unmatched junction bases: 16. CDR3 length: 17 residues. From germline, CDR1 is MNHEY and CDR2 SVGEGT. The CDR3 nucleotides read TGTGCCAGCAGTCCAGACAGGGCCGACCGTTGGGGAGAGACCCAGTACTTC. Residues: CASSPDRADRWGETQYF.

By sample share, this clonotype is medium-sized (0.01 to 0.1%). The chain employs TRBV20-1 and TRBJ2-1; 7 bases line up with TRBD1. The CDR3 is 12 amino acids. Per germline, CDR1 DFQATT and CDR2 SNEGSKA (reference sequence). V gave up 2 bases and J gave up 9 bases; unmatched junction bases: 4. This chain's CDR3 is CSARRGQSEQFF. The CDR3 DNA reads as TGCAGTGCTAGAAGGGGGCAGAGTGAGCAGTTCTTC.

The chain is built from TRBV5-8 and TRBJ2-7; 11 bases line up with TRBD2. Trimming cost V 10 bases and J 12 bases; bases outside gene matches: 18. The germline CDR1 and CDR2 sequences are SGHTS and YDEGEE. The CDR3 runs 14 residues. The CDR3 here is CACTNLAGGNGRYF. The CDR3, as DNA: TGTGCCTGCACCAATCTAGCGGGAGGTAACGGGCGGTACTTC.

Many counts were recorded for this clonotype. The chain has TRBV5-6 and TRBJ2-4; no definite D call. V was cut by 0 bases and J by 1 base, with 11 bases left in between. This CDR3 region has 16 residues. The germline V gene has CDR1 SGHDT and CDR2 YYEEEE. CDR3 loop: CASSLAAALAKNIQYF. The DNA for the CDR3 is TGTGCCAGCAGCTTGGCCGCAGCGTTGGCCAAAAACATTCAGTACTTC.

This chain uses TRBV5-1 with TRBJ1-4, with a tentative D call TRBD1 (6 bases). The CDR3 contains 16 residues. V was shortened by 0 bases and J by 6 bases, with 15 bases between the two germline ends. Germline V gene data show CDR1 as SGHRS and CDR2 as YFSETQ. Written as DNA, the CDR3 is TGCGCCAGCAGCTTGGGTAGGGGGGGAGTCGATGAAAAACTGTTTTTT. The encoded protein is CASSLGRGGVDEKLFF.

The CDR3 here is CASSLLGGRNSPLHF. The DNA of the CDR3 is TGTGCCAGCAGCCTCCTAGGGGGAAGGAATTCACCCCTCCACTTT. The rearrangement links TRBV7-3 to TRBJ1-6, with D tentatively TRBD1 (6 bases). V dropped 5 bases and J dropped 7 bases, with 15 bases sitting between them. Looked up from germline, CDR1 is SGHTA and CDR2 is FQGTGA. This CDR3 spans 15 amino acids.

J is TRBJ2-4 and V is TRBV28; no definite D call. The CDR3 length is 14 residues. V lost 1 base and J 0 bases, leaving 4 bases between the germline ends. Germline V gene data show CDR1 as MDHEN and CDR2 as SYDVKM. Here the CDR3 reads CASSLSLAKNIQYF. The CDR3 DNA is TGTGCCAGCAGTTTATCTTTAGCCAAAAACATTCAGTACTTC.

On this clonotype: This may be a read error: a much more frequent sequence differs by one nucleotide. The conserved phenylalanine or tryptophan normally closing the CDR3 is absent here, so this likely arose from a read error. The V call is TRBV6-5, the J call TRBJ1-1; no definite D call. Germline CDR1 MNHEY, CDR2 SVGAGI. V was clipped by 5 bases and J by 2 bases, with 12 bases between them. The CDR3 is 14 amino acids. DNA of the CDR3: TGTGCCAGCAGTCTCAACGGGGTAAACACTGAAGCTTTCTCT. Amino acids: CASSLNGVNTEAFS.

By sample fraction, this clonotype is medium-sized. V gene TRBV7-2 combines with J gene TRBJ1-2; tentative D call: TRBD1 (6 bases). Germline CDR1 SGHTA, CDR2 FQGNSA. This CDR3 contains 13 residues. V was pared by 5 bases and J by 4 bases, with 11 bases between. Here the CDR3 DNA reads TGTGCCAGCAGCCCCGGACAGCTCTATGGCTACACCTTC. Residues: CASSPGQLYGYTF.

This clonotype was counted at least ten times. This sequence joins TRBV5-6 and TRBJ1-5; the match to TRBD1 covers 7 bases. CDR1 is SGHDT and CDR2 is YYEEEE in the germline V gene. V lost 3 bases, J lost 9 bases, and 6 bases stayed unmatched. CDR3 length: 13 amino acids. The chain's CDR3 is CASSSIQGGPQHF. The CDR3 DNA follows: TGTGCCAGCAGCTCGATCCAGGGGGGGCCCCAGCATTTT.

This clonotype was seen at least ten times. A single base separates this from a much larger clone, so it may be a read error. The V gene is TRBV5-6, the J gene TRBJ1-3; D uncertain. CDR3 length: 15 residues. Trimming pared 0 bases from V and 0 bases from J, leaving 7 bases between. The germline V gene has CDR1 SGHDT and CDR2 YYEEEE. CDR3 amino acids: CASSLARSSGNTIYF. The CDR3 DNA reads TGTGCCAGCAGCTTGGCTAGATCCTCTGGAAACACCATATATTTT.

The CDR3, as DNA: TGTGCCACCAGTGGACGGGGCGCTCGAACAGATACGCAGTATTTT. Translation gives CATSGRGARTDTQYF. V usage is TRBV24-1 and J usage is TRBJ2-3; D is perhaps TRBD1 or TRBD2 (5 bases each). Trimming left V 5 bases short and J 3 bases short, with 14 bases between. Germline CDR1 reads KGHDR; CDR2 reads SFDVKD. The CDR3 runs to 15 residues.

This clonotype came up many times. The chain couples TRBV25-1 to TRBJ2-1, with TRBD2 identical over 9 bases. The length of the CDR3 is 15 residues. V was clipped by 3 bases and J by 6 bases; unmatched bases: 6. The germline V gene has CDR1 MGHDK and CDR2 SYGVNS. As DNA, the CDR3 is TGTGCCAGCAGTGAGGGGGGACTAGCCGGCAATGAGCAGTTCTTC. This sequence encodes CASSEGGLAGNEQFF. Full variable domain (outside the CDR3, taken from reference TRBV25-1 and TRBJ2-1): EADIYQTPRYLVIGTGKKITLECSQTMGHDKMYWYQQDPGMELHLIHYSYGVNSTEKGDLSSESTVSRIRTEHFPLTLESARPSHTSQYLCASSEGGLAGNEQFFGPGTRLTVL.

V is TRBV3-1 and J is TRBJ2-7; D call uncertain. Germline CDR1 and CDR2: LGHDT and YNNKEL (reference sequence). The CDR3 is 11 residues long. V lost 3 bases, J lost 6 bases, and 6 bases lay in between. The CDR3 spells CASSHSGEQYF. CDR3 nucleotides: TGTGCCAGCAGCCATTCGGGCGAGCAGTACTTC.

This clonotype turned up a few times. The chain recombines TRBV12-3 or TRBV12-4 with TRBJ1-2; possible D gene TRBD1, 5 bases. The CDR3 consists of 14 residues. Trimming took 7 bases from V and 3 from J, leaving 15 bases between them. CDR3 nucleotides: TGTGCCAGCACCTTTTCCTTGGGGGACTATGGCTACACCTTC. This encodes CASTFSLGDYGYTF.

This clonotype was detected ten times or more. The gene calls are TRBV7-3 and TRBJ2-1; TRBD1 is a possible D gene (6 bases). The CDR3 spans 15 residues. V lost 1 base to trimming and J lost 4 bases, with 11 bases between them. Germline CDR1 and CDR2: SGHTA and FQGTGA. Written as DNA, the CDR3 is TGTGCCAGCAGCTTAAGTGATACAGGGTACAATGAGCAGTTCTTC. Translating gives CASSLSDTGYNEQFF.

Note on this clonotype: Germline and junction disagree at one end, which may indicate a read error. The genes are TRBV3-1 and TRBJ1-6; TRBD1 is a possible D gene (5 bases). The CDR3 is 13 residues long. Germline CDR1 LGHDT, CDR2 YNNKEL (reference sequence). CDR3 residues: CASSQSGDSPLHF. CDR3 DNA: TGCGCCAGCAGCCAGTCGGGGGATTCACCCCTCCACTTT.

The chain couples TRBV5-6 to TRBJ2-7; unclear D gene. CDR3 length: 13 residues. Germline CDR1 is SGHDT and CDR2 is YYEEEE. V was clipped by 4 bases and J by 4 bases, with 12 bases between them. As DNA, the CDR3 is TGTGCCAGCAGCCCTGGAAAAAGGTACGAGCAGTACTTC. Its translation is CASSPGKRYEQYF.

This clonotype occurred many times. The chain recombines TRBV5-5 with TRBJ2-3; 13 nucleotides agree with TRBD2. CDR1 is SGHKS and CDR2 is YYEKEE in the germline V gene (reference sequence). Trimming took 5 bases from V and 3 from J; bases not matched to a gene: 6. There are 16 residues in the CDR3. Here the CDR3 reads CASSLTSGRFTDTQYF. Here the CDR3 DNA reads TGTGCCAGCAGTTTGACTAGCGGGAGGTTTACAGATACGCAGTATTTT.

This clonotype was counted many times. V usage is TRBV6-5 and J usage is TRBJ2-5, with a weak D call TRBD1 (6 bases). Between the trimmed V and J ends, which lost 6 bases and 0 bases, there was a span of 17 bases. CDR1 is MNHEY, CDR2 SVGAGI, per germline. The CDR3 is made up of 16 amino acids. The CDR3, as DNA: TGTGCCAGCAGCGCTGAGCCTAGGGGGAACCAAGAGACCCAGTACTTC. It translates to CASSAEPRGNQETQYF.

The genes are TRBV5-1 and TRBJ1-4, with 7 bases that match TRBD1. CDR1 is SGHRS, CDR2 YFSETQ, per germline. The length of the CDR3 is 14 residues. With V trimmed by 0 bases and J by 7 bases, 3 bases remained unmatched. The CDR3 nucleotides are TGCGCCAGCAGCTTGGCAGGGGGTTTTGAAAAACTGTTTTTT. It translates to CASSLAGGFEKLFF. The whole variable domain, remainder taken from reference TRBV5-1 and TRBJ1-4, is KAGVTQTPRYLIKTRGQQVTLSCSPISGHRSVSWYQQTPGQGLQFLFEYFSETQRNKGNFPGRFSGRQFSNSRSEMNVSTLELGDSALYLCASSLAGGFEKLFFGSGTQLSVL.

V gene TRBV29-1 combines with J gene TRBJ2-7; TRBD2 might be the D (6 bases). Per the germline V gene, CDR1 is SQVTM and CDR2 is ANQGSEA. Trimming stripped 0 bases from V and 9 bases from J, with 18 bases between. The CDR3 loop spans 14 amino acids. In nucleotides, the CDR3 is TGCAGCGTTGAAGATCGGGTTGGGAGGAACGGGCAGTACTTC. It specifies CSVEDRVGRNGQYF.

In its sample, this clonotype is medium-sized. V is TRBV2 and J is TRBJ1-2, with D possibly matching TRBD1 (5 bases). V lost 8 bases and J 3 bases, leaving 10 bases between the germline ends. The CDR3 extends over 12 amino acids. Per germline, CDR1 SNHLY and CDR2 FYNNEI. CDR3 loop: CASLGPDYGYTF. For the CDR3, the DNA is TGTGCCAGCCTGGGACCGGACTATGGCTACACCTTC.

On this clonotype itself: The conserved phenylalanine or tryptophan normally closing the CDR3 is absent here, so this likely arose from a read error. This chain links TRBV27 with TRBJ2-7, with D possibly being TRBD1 (5 bases). Per the germline V gene, CDR1 is MNHEY and CDR2 is SMNVEV (reference sequence). The CDR3 contains 14 residues. The ends were cut back, 3 bases at V and 3 bases at J, with 12 bases in the middle. CDR3 region: CASSFEGVIYEQYS. CDR3 DNA: TGTGCCAGCAGTTTCGAAGGGGTTATCTACGAGCAGTACTCC.

The chain couples TRBV7-9 to TRBJ1-4; 7 bases match TRBD1. V shed 5 bases and J 8 bases; nucleotides not matched to a gene: 11. Germline CDR1 and CDR2: SEHNR and FQNEAQ (reference sequence). CDR3 length: 15 residues. The DNA of the CDR3 is TGTGCCAGCAGCCCCCAGACAGGGAAGGAGGAAAAACTGTTTTTT. It yields the protein CASSPQTGKEEKLFF.

The chain employs TRBV6-5 and TRBJ1-6; 9 nucleotides align to TRBD1. After removal of 5 bases from V and 15 bases from J, the junction contained 14 bases not matched to a gene. The CDR3 totals 15 residues. CDR1 MNHEY and CDR2 SVGAGI come from the germline V gene. The chain's CDR3 is CASSHIGTGRGDLHF. CDR3 nucleotides: TGTGCCAGCAGTCATATCGGGACAGGGAGGGGTGACCTCCACTTT.